This TCR beta chain was documented in a study of blood T cells in healthy people across ages. A sample-barcoded 5' primer and a J-beta primer mix were used in a second PCR of roughly 7 to 12 cycles. Via MiXCR, TCRdb re-called the 5' RACE reads, giving one row per CDR3 protein. The sample carries approximately 800,000 distinct CDR3 sequences, 56% recorded once. CDR1 is SGHAT, CDR2 FQNNGV, per germline. The V end lost 6 bases, the J end lost 4 bases, and 24 bases lay between the germline ends. This CDR3 is 17 amino acids long. Study-level results: From one million sequenced T cells, diversity estimates were lower bounds. Both naive CD4+ cell counts and diversity were greater in long-lived donors than in aged donors.

The sample providers were healthy Caucasian people from Russia, aged about 6 to 100. This clonotype appeared a few times. What it binds is not known. The clonotype originates from a man aged 40-49 years in good health. Sequenced: blood. The V gene is TRBV11-2, the J gene TRBJ1-2; the D gene is possibly TRBD1 (6 bases). CDR3 in amino acids: CASSLLRTRTDAYGYTF. For the CDR3, the DNA is TGTGCCAGCAGTTTACTAAGAACCCGGACAGACGCCTATGGCTACACCTTC.